One T cell receptor beta chain is described in this entry. The data were obtained in a study of shared clonotypes between healthy human individuals. The overall study: The study drew on a couple of women and a few men aged 18 to 49 as donors.

Using immunoSEQ multiplex PCR, the repertoire was profiled, and TCRdb retains in-frame clones only, with some absent. The sample consists of over a million clones, around 95% of them appearing once. There are 14 residues in the CDR3. The V end lost 7 bases, the J end lost 4 bases, and 19 bases lay between the germline ends. Germline values: CDR1 SQVTM, CDR2 ANQGSEA. The chain links TRBV29-1 to TRBJ1-1, with a tentative D call TRBD1 (5 bases). Sequencing was done on a sample of naive CD4+ T cells sorted from blood. This sample's subset: CD45RA+ positively selected. This receptor was taken from a man aged 30 to 39 in good health. CDR3 DNA: TGCAGCGGACACACGGGTGGGGGAAGCACTGAAGCTTTCTTT. Translation: CSGHTGGGSTEAFF. The full variable domain, completed using reference TRBV29-1 and TRBJ1-1, is SAVISQKPSRDICQRGTSLTIQCQVDSQVTMMFWYRQQPGQSLTLIATANQGSEATYESGFVIDKFPISRPNLTFSTLTVSNMSPEDSSIYLCSGHTGGGSTEAFFGQGTRLTVV.